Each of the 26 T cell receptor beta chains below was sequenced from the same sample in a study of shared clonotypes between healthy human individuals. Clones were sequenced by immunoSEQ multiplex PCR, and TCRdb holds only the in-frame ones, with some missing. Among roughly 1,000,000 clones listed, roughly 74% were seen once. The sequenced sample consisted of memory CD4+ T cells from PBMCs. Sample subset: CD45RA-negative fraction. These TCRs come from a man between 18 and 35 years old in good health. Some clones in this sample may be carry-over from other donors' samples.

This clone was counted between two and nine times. The CDR3, as DNA: TGTGCCAGCAGTGGGGGGGGGACAGCTAGTTCCTACGAGCAGTACTTC. As protein: CASSGGGTASSYEQYF. This chain links TRBV2 with TRBJ2-7; D is tentatively TRBD1 or TRBD2 (7 bases each). This CDR3 has 16 amino acids. Germline V gene data show CDR1 as SNHLY and CDR2 as FYNNEI. V lost 4 bases and J 1 base, leaving 17 bases between the germline ends.

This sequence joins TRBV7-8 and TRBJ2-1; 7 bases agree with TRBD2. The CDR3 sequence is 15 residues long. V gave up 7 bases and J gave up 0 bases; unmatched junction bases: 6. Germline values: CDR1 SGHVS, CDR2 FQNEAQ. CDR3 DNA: TGTGCCAGCACCCGGCTAGCGGCCTCCTACAATGAGCAGTTCTTC. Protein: CASTRLAASYNEQFF.

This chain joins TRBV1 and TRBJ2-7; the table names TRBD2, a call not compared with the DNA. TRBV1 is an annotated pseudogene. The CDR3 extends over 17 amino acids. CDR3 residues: CTSSPLQLVAKYYEQYF. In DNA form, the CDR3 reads TGCACCAGCAGCCCGCTGCAGCTGGTAGCAAAGTACTACGAGCAGTACTTC.

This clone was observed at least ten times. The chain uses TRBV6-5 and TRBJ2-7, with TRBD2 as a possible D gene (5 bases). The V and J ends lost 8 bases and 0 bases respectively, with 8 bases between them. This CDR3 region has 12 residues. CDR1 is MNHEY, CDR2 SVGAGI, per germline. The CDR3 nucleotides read TGTGCCAGCCAAGGGAGCTCCTACGAGCAGTACTTC. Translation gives CASQGSSYEQYF.

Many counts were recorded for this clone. The CDR3 nucleotides read TGCAGCGCTAGGGACGGACGTCCCGATACGCAGTATTTT. It translates to CSARDGRPDTQYF. This chain connects TRBV29-1 to TRBJ2-3; D tentatively fits TRBD1 or TRBD2 (5 bases each). The V gene lost 7 bases and the J gene lost 6 bases, with 17 bases spanning the gap. Germline V lookup: CDR1 SQVTM, CDR2 ANQGSEA. The CDR3 is 13 amino acids.

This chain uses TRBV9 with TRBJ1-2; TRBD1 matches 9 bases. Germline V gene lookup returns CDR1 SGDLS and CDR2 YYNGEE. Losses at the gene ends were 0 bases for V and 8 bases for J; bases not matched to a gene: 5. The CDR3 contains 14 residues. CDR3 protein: CASSVDGTGYGYTF. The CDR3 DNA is TGTGCCAGCAGCGTAGACGGGACAGGGTACGGCTACACCTTC.

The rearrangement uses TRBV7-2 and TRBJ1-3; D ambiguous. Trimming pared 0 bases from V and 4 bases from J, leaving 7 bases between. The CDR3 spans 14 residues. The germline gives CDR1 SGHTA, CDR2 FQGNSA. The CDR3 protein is CASSLAGRGNTIYF. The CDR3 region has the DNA TGTGCCAGCAGCTTAGCCGGGAGGGGAAACACCATATATTTT.

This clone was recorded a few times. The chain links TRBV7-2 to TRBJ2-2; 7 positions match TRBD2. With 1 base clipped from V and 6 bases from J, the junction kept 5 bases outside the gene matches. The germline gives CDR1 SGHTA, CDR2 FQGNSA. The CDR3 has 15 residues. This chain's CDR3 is CASSLGGSDPGELFF. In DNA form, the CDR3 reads TGTGCCAGCAGCTTAGGCGGGAGCGATCCCGGGGAGCTGTTTTTT.

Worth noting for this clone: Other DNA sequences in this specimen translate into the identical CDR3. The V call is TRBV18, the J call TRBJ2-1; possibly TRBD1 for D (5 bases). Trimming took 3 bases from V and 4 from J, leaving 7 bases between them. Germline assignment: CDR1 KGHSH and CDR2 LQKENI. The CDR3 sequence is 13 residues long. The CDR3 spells CASSPGLYNEQFF. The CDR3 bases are TGTGCCAGCTCACCGGGGCTATACAATGAGCAGTTCTTC. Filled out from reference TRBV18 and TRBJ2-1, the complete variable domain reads NAGVMQNPRHLVRRRGQEARLRCSPMKGHSHVYWYRQLPEEGLKFMVYLQKENIIDESGMPKERFSAEFPKEGPSILRIQQVVRGDSAAYFCASSPGLYNEQFFGPGTRLTVL.

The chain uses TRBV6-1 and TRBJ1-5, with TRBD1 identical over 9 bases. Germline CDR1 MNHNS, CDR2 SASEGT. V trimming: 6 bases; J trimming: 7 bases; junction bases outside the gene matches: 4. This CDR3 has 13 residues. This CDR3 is CASSRTGDQPQHF. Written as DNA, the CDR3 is TGTGCCAGCAGCAGGACAGGGGACCAGCCCCAGCATTTT.

The CDR3: CASSLGQWNEQFF. CDR3 sequence (DNA): TGTGCCAGCAGCTTAGGGCAGTGGAATGAGCAGTTCTTC. The chain couples TRBV7-3 to TRBJ2-1; D unresolved. CDR1 and CDR2 from the germline V gene are SGHTA and FQGTGA. This CDR3 has 13 residues. V was pared by 2 bases and J by 7 bases, with 9 bases between.

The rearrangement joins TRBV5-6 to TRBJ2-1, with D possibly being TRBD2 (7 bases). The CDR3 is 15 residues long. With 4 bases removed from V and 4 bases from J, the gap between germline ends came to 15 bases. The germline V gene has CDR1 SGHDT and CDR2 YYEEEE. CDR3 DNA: TGTGCCAGCAGCCCGGGGGGCGGGGGATACAATGAGCAGTTCTTC. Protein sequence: CASSPGGGGYNEQFF.

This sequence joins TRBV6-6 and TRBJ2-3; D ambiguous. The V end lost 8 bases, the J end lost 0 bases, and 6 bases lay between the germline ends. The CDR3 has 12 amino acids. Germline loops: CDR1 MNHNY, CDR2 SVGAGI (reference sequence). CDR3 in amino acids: CASGRSTDTQYF. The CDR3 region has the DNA TGTGCCAGCGGACGGAGCACAGATACGCAGTATTTT.

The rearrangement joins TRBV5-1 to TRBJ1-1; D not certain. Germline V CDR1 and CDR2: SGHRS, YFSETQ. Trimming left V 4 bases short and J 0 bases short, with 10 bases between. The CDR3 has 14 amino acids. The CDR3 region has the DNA TGCGCCAGCAGCCTCGGGGTGCTGAACACTGAAGCTTTCTTT. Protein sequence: CASSLGVLNTEAFF.

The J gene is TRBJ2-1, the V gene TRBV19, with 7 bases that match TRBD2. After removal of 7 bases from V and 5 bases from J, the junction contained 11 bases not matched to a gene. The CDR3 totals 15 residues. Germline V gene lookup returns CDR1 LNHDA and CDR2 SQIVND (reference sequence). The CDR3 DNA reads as TGTGCCAGTATTGGGGGGGAGAGTCCCCACAATGAGCAGTTCTTC. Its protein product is CASIGGESPHNEQFF.

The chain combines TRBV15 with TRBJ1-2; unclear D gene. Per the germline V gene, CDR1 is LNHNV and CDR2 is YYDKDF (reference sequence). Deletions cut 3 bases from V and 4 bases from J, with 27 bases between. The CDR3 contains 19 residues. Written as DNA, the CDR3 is TGTGCCACCAGCAGCGACGCTGATTTCGGCAGGTCCTTTATCTATGGCTACACCTTC. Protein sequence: CATSSDADFGRSFIYGYTF.

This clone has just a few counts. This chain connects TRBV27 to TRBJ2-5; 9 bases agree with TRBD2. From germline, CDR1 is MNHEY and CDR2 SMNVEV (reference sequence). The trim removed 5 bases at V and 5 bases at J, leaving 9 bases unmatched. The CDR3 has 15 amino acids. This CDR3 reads CASSPDLGLAETQYF. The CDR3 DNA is TGTGCCAGCAGTCCAGACCTAGGACTAGCGGAGACCCAGTACTTC.

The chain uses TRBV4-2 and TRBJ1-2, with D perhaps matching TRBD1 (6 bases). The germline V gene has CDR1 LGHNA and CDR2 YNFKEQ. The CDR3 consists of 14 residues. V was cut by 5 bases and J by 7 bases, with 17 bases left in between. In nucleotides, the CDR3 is TGTGCCAGCAGCTTAGATGGCAGGGGCGGTGGCTACACCTTC. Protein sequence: CASSLDGRGGGYTF.

The DNA for the CDR3 is TGTGCCAGTAGTATGATAGGAGAAGCTGGGGCCAACGTCCTGACTTTC. Residues: CASSMIGEAGANVLTF. This rearrangement joins TRBV19 to TRBJ2-6, with D uncertain. V was trimmed by 3 bases and J by 2 bases, leaving 11 bases between them. The germline V gene has CDR1 LNHDA and CDR2 SQIVND (reference sequence). The CDR3 contains 16 residues.

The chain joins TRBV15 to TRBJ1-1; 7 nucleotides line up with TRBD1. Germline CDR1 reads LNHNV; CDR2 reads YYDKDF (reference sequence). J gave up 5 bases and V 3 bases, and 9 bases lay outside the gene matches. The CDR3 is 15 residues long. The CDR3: CATSSALQGWTEAFF. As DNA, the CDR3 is TGTGCCACCAGCAGCGCCCTACAGGGGTGGACTGAAGCTTTCTTT.

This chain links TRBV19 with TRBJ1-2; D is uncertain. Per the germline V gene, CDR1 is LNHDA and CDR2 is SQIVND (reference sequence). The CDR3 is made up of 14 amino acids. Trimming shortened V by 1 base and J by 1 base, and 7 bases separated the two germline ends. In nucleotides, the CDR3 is TGTGCCAGTAGTATAGCTCAGTTTAACTATGGCTACACCTTC. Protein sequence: CASSIAQFNYGYTF.

This CDR3 is CASSLGVGGAYNEQFF. The CDR3 DNA is TGTGCCAGCAGCTTAGGAGTGGGAGGGGCCTACAATGAGCAGTTCTTC. The chain uses TRBV11-3 and TRBJ2-1; 7 bases are a match to TRBD2. J lost 2 bases, V lost 1 base, and 5 bases had no gene match. CDR1 is SGHNT, CDR2 YENEEA, per germline. The CDR3 length is 16 residues.

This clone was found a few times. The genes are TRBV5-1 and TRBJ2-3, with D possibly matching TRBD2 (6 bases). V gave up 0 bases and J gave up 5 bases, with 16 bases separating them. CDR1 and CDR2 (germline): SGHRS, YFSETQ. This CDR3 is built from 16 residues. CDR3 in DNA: TGCGCCAGCAGCTTGGCGGGAGAGGGAGGCGGAGATACGCAGTATTTT. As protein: CASSLAGEGGGDTQYF.

CDR3 DNA: TGTGCCAGCAGGAAAGAAGGACAGGGAGACATTCAGTACTTC. Translated: CASRKEGQGDIQYF. This chain links TRBV2 with TRBJ2-4; 8 bases agree with TRBD1. CDR3 length equals 14 residues. In germline, CDR1 is SNHLY, CDR2 FYNNEI. Unmatched junction bases numbered 9, after V lost 6 bases and J lost 8 bases.

This CDR3 is CAWSPDGGSPLHF. CDR3 in DNA: TGTGCCTGGAGTCCGGACGGGGGTTCACCCCTCCACTTT. The chain combines TRBV30 with TRBJ1-6, with TRBD1 as a possible D gene (5 bases). Germline CDR1 reads GTSNPN; CDR2 reads SVGIG (reference sequence). The CDR3 is 13 amino acids. Trimming pared 2 bases from V and 9 bases from J, leaving 11 bases between.

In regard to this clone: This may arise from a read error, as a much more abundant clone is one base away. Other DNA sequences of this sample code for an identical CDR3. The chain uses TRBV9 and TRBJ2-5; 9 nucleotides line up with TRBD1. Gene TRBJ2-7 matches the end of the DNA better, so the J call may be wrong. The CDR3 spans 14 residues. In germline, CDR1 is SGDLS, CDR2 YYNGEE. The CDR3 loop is CASSVGDRGYEQYF. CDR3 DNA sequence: TGTGCCAGCAGCGTAGGTGACAGGGGGTACGAGCAGTACTTC.